The present TCR beta chain was sequenced within a study of blood T cell repertoires in COVID-19. Turning to the study itself: Whether acute or convalescent, the COVID-19 samples came from the United States, Italy and Spain.

Germline V lookup: CDR1 SEHNR, CDR2 FQNEAQ (reference sequence). The CDR3 totals 14 residues. V lost 1 base, J lost 5 bases, and 11 bases lay in between. In the authors' methods: Cell counts per sample came from amplifying reference gene primers. Clones were read by immunoSEQ multiplex PCR, and TCRdb kept only the in-frame ones, dropping some. V and J calls and clone size follow that table, whereas D and trimming were derived from the DNA. Of approximately 280,000 clones in the sample, 85% were seen once. Residents of 20 to 25 US areas, aged roughly 18 to 90 years, made up the participants. Participants' reported clinical history set cohort assignment.

This clonotype was sampled from a woman aged 50 to 60 who had recovered from COVID-19. Sequencing was carried out using PBMCs or T cells enriched from blood (not recorded which). This sequence joins TRBV7-9 and TRBJ2-5; D ambiguous. CDR3 nucleotide sequence: TGTGCCAGCAGCTTAGAACCCCTCGCGGAGACCCAGTACTTC. It translates to CASSLEPLAETQYF. Combining the CDR3 with reference TRBV7-9 and TRBJ2-5 gives the whole variable domain DTGVSQNPRHKITKRGQNVTFRCDPISEHNRLYWYRQTLGQGPEFLTYFQNEAQLEKSRLLSDRFSAERPKGSFSTLEIQRTEQGDSAMYLCASSLEPLAETQYFGPGTRLLVL.